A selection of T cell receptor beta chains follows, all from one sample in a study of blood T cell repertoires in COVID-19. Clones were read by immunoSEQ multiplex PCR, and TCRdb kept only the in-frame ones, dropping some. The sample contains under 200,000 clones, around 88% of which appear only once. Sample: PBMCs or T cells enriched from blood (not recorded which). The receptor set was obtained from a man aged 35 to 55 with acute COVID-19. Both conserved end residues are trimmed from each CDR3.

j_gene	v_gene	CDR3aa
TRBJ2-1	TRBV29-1	SVGILDSDEADEQF
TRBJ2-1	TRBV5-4	ASSFSESSYNEQF
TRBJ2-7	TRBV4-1	ASSPWTSGAYEQY
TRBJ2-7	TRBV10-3	ATSEADVAHEQY
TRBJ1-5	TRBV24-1	ATSGTGNQPQH
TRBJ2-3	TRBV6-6	ASSRKLAGGRVARDTQY
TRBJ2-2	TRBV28	ASSLLPGELF
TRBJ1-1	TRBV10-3	AISEWGGTEAF
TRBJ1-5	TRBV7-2	ASSTGQGRQPQH
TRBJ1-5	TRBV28	ASVGQGRYQPQH
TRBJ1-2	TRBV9	ASSLTGTGGYGYT
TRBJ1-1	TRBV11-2	ASSFSGGPDWAF